The clone carrying this T cell receptor (beta chain) showed up just a few times. Its antigen is unidentified. No infections or other immune events were documented during collection. Method: immunoSEQ multiplex PCR; TCRdb's copy keeps in-frame clones and lacks some. The sample shows under 95,000 clones, about 89% of them seen only once. The data derive from a study of identifying expanded T cells in peripheral blood. This CDR3 has 13 residues. Trimming took 6 bases from V and 7 from J, leaving 15 bases between them. Germline V gene sequence: CDR1 MNHEY, CDR2 SVGAGI. Whole-study results and caveats: Differentially abundant clones: approximately 1.3 between replicates, just under 17 at approximately two weeks, 19 to 20 at four. Clone count variance between approximately two-week samples rose with total template count.

Sequencing was done on a sample of blood. The receptor comes from a person aged 18 to 75 in good health. The chain is built from TRBV6-5 and TRBJ1-2; perhaps TRBD1 as D (5 bases). CDR3 sequence reads: CASRTPGGGGYTF. The CDR3 DNA reads as TGTGCCAGCAGGACCCCGGGGGGGGGTGGCTACACCTTC.